A single sample gave rise to the 3 T cell receptor beta chains below, sequenced in a study of cytomegalovirus exposure and HLA in healthy donors. TCRdb keeps only in-frame clones here, not all; method: immunoSEQ multiplex PCR. The sample lists roughly 120,000 clones; around 94% were seen once. Sequencing input: PBMCs. These receptors all stem from a woman aged 18-29 years in good health and CMV-seronegative.

The chain links TRBV27 to TRBJ1-4; 7 nucleotides match TRBD1. The CDR3 has 12 amino acids. Per germline, CDR1 MNHEY and CDR2 SMNVEV (reference sequence). Here the CDR3 DNA reads TGTGCTTCCAGGGGGGTCAGGGAAAAACTGTTTTTT. Protein sequence: CASRGVREKLFF.

This chain connects TRBV30 to TRBJ1-4, with no clear D. Trimming stripped 2 bases from V and 6 bases from J, with 10 bases between. CDR1 GTSNPN and CDR2 SVGIG come from the germline V gene (reference sequence). The CDR3 loop spans 13 amino acids. CDR3 in DNA: TGTGCCTGGAGTAGAGAAAGAGATGAAAAACTGTTTTTT. Protein: CAWSRERDEKLFF.

V gene TRBV25-1 combines with J gene TRBJ2-7; 10 positions agree with TRBD2. Looked up from germline, CDR1 is MGHDK and CDR2 is SYGVNS. V lost 10 bases, J lost 1 base, and 16 bases stayed unmatched. The CDR3 covers 17 residues. The CDR3 nucleotides read TGTGCCACCGAAAATCCTAGGGCTAGCGGGAGATCCTACGAGCAGTACTTC. It yields the protein CATENPRASGRSYEQYF.